This T cell receptor (beta chain) was found in a study of T-cell reconstitution after alpha-beta-depleted transplantation in children. The TCRbeta library incorporated unique molecular identifiers. TCRdb fed the PCR reads into MiXCR, producing one record per CDR3 protein. Found here are approximately 190,000 distinct CDR3 sequences, 6.3% of them singletons; the top ten hold around 4.3%. Germline V gene sequence: CDR1 LNHDA, CDR2 SQIVND (reference sequence). Trimming removed 5 bases from V and 8 bases from J, with 7 bases in between. CDR3 size: 11 residues. This clonotype was seen repeatedly, ten times or more.

V gene TRBV19 combines with J gene TRBJ2-1, with no clear D. The sequence was collected from a girl less than two years old with combined immunodeficiency, due to receive a stem cell transplant. This specimen consisted of PBMCs, obtained before TCRalphabeta/CD19-depleted stem cell transplant. In DNA form, the CDR3 reads TGTGCCAGTAGTTGGGTCGATGAGCAGTTCTTC. The encoded protein is CASSWVDEQFF.